Here is one T cell receptor (beta chain) with its context. The antigen is unknown. Libraries were prepared by immunoSEQ multiplex PCR; TCRdb keeps only in-frame clonotypes and omits some of them. The table includes around 120,000 clones, approximately 88% detected once. The data were taken from a study of cytomegalovirus exposure and HLA in healthy donors. Study-level results: Overall, roughly 170 TCR beta chains were annotated as cytomegalovirus-associated.

This TCR was sampled from a woman between 18 and 29 years old in good health and CMV-seropositive. The sequencing sample was made of PBMCs.

Here the CDR3 reads CASSETGGRSNQPQHF. The CDR3 region has the DNA TGTGCCAGCAGCGAAACAGGGGGAAGAAGCAATCAGCCCCAGCATTTT. V and J are TRBV6-1 and TRBJ1-5, with 8 bases identical to TRBD1. The V gene end was trimmed by 6 bases and the J gene end by 1 base; junction bases not matched to a gene: 8. Per germline, CDR1 MNHNS and CDR2 SASEGT. The CDR3 covers 16 residues.